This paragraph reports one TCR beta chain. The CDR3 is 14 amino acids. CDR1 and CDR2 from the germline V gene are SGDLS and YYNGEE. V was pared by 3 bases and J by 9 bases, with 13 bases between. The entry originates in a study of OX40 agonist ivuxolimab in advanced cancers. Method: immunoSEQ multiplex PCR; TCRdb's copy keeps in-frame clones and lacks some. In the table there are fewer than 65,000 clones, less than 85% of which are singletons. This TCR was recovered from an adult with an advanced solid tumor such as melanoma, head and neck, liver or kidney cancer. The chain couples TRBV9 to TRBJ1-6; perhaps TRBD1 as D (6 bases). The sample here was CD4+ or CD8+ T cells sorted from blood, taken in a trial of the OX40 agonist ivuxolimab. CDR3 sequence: CASSAAQGGSPLHF. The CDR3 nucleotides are TGTGCCAGCAGCGCAGCACAGGGAGGTTCACCCCTCCACTTT.